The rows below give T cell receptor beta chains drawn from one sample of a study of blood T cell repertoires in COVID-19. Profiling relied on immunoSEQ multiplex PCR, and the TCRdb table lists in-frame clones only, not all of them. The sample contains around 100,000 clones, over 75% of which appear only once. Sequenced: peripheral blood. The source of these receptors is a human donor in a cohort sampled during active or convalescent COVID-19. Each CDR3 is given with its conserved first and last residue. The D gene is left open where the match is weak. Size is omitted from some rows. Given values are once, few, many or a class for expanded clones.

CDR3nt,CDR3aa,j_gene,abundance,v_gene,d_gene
TGTGCCAGCAGCCGCGTCCGAGGTGATGGCTACACCTTC,CASSRVRGDGYTF,TRBJ1-2,once,TRBV2,-
TGTGCCAGCAGTTTCAGGGGGAACACTGAAGCTTTCTTT,CASSFRGNTEAFF,TRBJ1-1,-,TRBV27,-
TGTGCCAGTTTAGCCGTGGACAGGGGGAACACCGGGGAGCTGTTTTTT,CASLAVDRGNTGELFF,TRBJ2-2,-,TRBV11-2,TRBD1
TGTGCCAGTACCGTGACACAGGGTCAGCCCCAGCATTTT,CASTVTQGQPQHF,TRBJ1-5,-,TRBV19,-
TGTGCCAGCAGATTTACAGGGCTGGGCGGCTACACCTTC,CASRFTGLGGYTF,TRBJ1-2,-,TRBV27,-
TGTGCCAGTAGTATCGGCAGGGAGGTTAATTCACCCCTCCACTTT,CASSIGREVNSPLHF,TRBJ1-6,-,TRBV19,-
TGTGCCAGCAGAGACACCACCCGCTCCTACAATGAGCAGTTCTTC,CASRDTTRSYNEQFF,TRBJ2-1,-,TRBV2,-
TGTGCCAGCAGCTTAGTGGCCTCTGGGGCCAACGTCCTGACTTTC,CASSLVASGANVLTF,TRBJ2-6,-,TRBV11-1,-
TGCGCCAGCAGCGGGACTAGCGGGGGGTTTGAGCAGTTCTTC,CASSGTSGGFEQFF,TRBJ2-1,-,TRBV5-1,TRBD2
TGCAGCTTTACAGGGGGCTATGGCTACACCTTC,CSFTGGYGYTF,TRBJ1-2,-,TRBV29-1,TRBD1
TGTGCCAGCAGCTTAGATATTTGGGGGGCCGGGGAGCTGTTTTTT,CASSLDIWGAGELFF,TRBJ2-2,-,TRBV11-3,-
TGTGCCAGCAGCTTGGTGGTTCAGGGCCCCTCTGGAAACACCATATATTTT,CASSLVVQGPSGNTIYF,TRBJ1-3,-,TRBV5-6,-
TGTGCCAGCTCACCACAGAGACTTAATGAAAAACTGTTTTTT,CASSPQRLNEKLFF,TRBJ1-4,-,TRBV18,-
TGTGCCAGCAGCTCAAGAGGGTATGGGGACTTCACAGATACGCAGTATTTT,CASSSRGYGDFTDTQYF,TRBJ2-3,-,TRBV9,-
TGCAGCGTTGAAGATTTGAGGATAGCTAACTATGGCTACACCTTC,CSVEDLRIANYGYTF,TRBJ1-2,-,TRBV29-1,-
TGTGCCAGCAGTACCGGGACAGGGAACGACTATGGCTACACCTTC,CASSTGTGNDYGYTF,TRBJ1-2,few,TRBV6-6,TRBD1
TGTGCCAGCAGTTCCACGGGGGGCAATTTTTACAATGAGCAGTTCTTC,CASSSTGGNFYNEQFF,TRBJ2-1,-,TRBV28,-
TGTGCCAGCAGTTTATTGCGGGGAGGTGGGGAGCTGTTTTTT,CASSLLRGGGELFF,TRBJ2-2,once,TRBV28,-
TGTGCCAGCGGTCCCGGGACATGGACGAATGAGCAGTTCTTC,CASGPGTWTNEQFF,TRBJ2-1,-,TRBV7-9,-
TGTGCCAGTAGTATGGGAGAAGACAATCAGCCCCAGCATTTT,CASSMGEDNQPQHF,TRBJ1-5,-,TRBV19,-
TGTGCCAGCAGCTTAGGGGCAGATAGGCCCAAACTGTTTTTT,CASSLGADRPKLFF,TRBJ1-4,once,TRBV11-2,-
TGTGCCATCAGTGAACCGGGACAGGGGGTCGACAATCAGCCCCAGCATTTT,CAISEPGQGVDNQPQHF,TRBJ1-5,few,TRBV10-3,TRBD1
TGTGCCAGCAGCGTAGTAGGACAGGGAAGCAATGAGCAGTTCTTC,CASSVVGQGSNEQFF,TRBJ2-1,-,TRBV9,TRBD1
TGTGCCAGCAGCTTAGATGGCAGAGAAGCTTTCTTT,CASSLDGREAFF,TRBJ1-1,-,TRBV7-3,-
TGTGCCAGCAGTCGCAATGAGCAGTTCTTC,CASSRNEQFF,TRBJ2-1,-,TRBV12-3/TRBV12-4,-
TGTGCCAGCAGCCCCAACCCGGGGGAGGGACCTGGCTACACCTTC,CASSPNPGEGPGYTF,TRBJ1-2,-,TRBV5-4,-
TGTGCCAGCAGCTTGCGACAGGGGAGTACGGCAGGAGGCTACACCTTC,CASSLRQGSTAGGYTF,TRBJ1-2,once,TRBV7-2,TRBD1
TGTGCCAGCTCACCAATGGGGCTGGATCAGCCCCAGCATTTT,CASSPMGLDQPQHF,TRBJ1-5,few,TRBV18,-